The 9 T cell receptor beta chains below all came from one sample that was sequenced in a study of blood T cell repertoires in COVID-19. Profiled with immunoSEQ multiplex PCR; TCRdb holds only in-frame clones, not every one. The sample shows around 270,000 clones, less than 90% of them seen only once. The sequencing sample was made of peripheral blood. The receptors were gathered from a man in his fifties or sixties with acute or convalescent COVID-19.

The CDR3 bases are TGTGCCAGTGGGGTGACAGGGGGCGGCAATGAGCAGTTCTTC. It yields the protein CASGVTGGGNEQFF. This chain joins TRBV19 and TRBJ2-1; 10 bases match TRBD1. The ends lost 8 bases at V and 6 bases at J; junction bases unmatched: 7. Germline V gene sequence: CDR1 LNHDA, CDR2 SQIVND (reference sequence). This CDR3 has 14 amino acids.

In nucleotides, the CDR3 is TGTGCCAGCAGCGCCGGGACAGGGGGGTACATCTATGGCTACACCTTC. It codes for CASSAGTGGYIYGYTF. The V gene is TRBV5-4, the J gene TRBJ1-2; TRBD1 agrees at 11 bases. Germline lookup yields CDR1 SGHNT and CDR2 YYREEE (reference sequence). This CDR3 has 16 amino acids. V shed 4 bases, J shed 4 bases, and the junction held 9 bases outside the gene matches.

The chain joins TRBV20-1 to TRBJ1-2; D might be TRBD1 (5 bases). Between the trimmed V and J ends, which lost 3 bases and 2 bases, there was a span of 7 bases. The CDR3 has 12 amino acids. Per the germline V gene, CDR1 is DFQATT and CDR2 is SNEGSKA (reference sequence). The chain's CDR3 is CSASQGNYGYTF. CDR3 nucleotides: TGCAGTGCTAGTCAGGGCAACTATGGCTACACCTTC.

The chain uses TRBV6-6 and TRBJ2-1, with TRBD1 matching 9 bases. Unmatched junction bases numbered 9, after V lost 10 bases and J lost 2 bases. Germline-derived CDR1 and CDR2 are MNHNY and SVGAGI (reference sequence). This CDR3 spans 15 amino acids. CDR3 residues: CATQQDRGPYNEQFF. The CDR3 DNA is TGTGCCACCCAACAGGACAGGGGACCCTACAATGAGCAGTTCTTC.

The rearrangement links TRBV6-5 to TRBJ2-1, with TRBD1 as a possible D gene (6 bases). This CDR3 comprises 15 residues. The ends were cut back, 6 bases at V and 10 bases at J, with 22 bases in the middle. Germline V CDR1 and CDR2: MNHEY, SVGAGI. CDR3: CASSKNHRAAIEQFF. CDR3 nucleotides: TGTGCCAGCAGCAAAAACCACAGGGCCGCTATCGAGCAGTTCTTC.

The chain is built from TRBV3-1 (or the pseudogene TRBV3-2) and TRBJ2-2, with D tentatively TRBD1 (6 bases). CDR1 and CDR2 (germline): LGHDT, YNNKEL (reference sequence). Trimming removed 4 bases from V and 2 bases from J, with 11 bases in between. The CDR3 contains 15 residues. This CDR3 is CASSPRTANTGELFF. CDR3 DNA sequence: TGTGCCAGCAGCCCCCGGACAGCAAACACCGGGGAGCTGTTTTTT.

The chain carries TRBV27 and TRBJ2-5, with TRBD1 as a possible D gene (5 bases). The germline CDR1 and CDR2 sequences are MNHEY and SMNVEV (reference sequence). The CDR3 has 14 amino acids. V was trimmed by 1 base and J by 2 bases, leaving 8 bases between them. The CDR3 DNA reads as TGTGCCAGCAGTTTATGGGGCAGACAAGAGACCCAGTACTTC. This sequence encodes CASSLWGRQETQYF.

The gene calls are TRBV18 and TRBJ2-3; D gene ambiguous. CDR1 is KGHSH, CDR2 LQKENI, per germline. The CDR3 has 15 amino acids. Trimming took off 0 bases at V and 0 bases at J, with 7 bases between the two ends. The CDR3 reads CASSPPSQSTDTQYF. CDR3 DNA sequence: TGTGCCAGCTCACCACCGTCCCAGAGCACAGATACGCAGTATTTT.

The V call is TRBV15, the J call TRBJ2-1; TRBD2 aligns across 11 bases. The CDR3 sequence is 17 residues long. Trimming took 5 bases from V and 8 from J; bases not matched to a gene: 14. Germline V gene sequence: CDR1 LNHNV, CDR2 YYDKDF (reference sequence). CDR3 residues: CATSETSSGGHRDEQFF. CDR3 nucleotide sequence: TGTGCCACCAGCGAAACCTCTAGCGGGGGGCATAGGGATGAGCAGTTCTTC.